Below, 29 T cell receptor beta chains from the same sample are listed, as sequenced in a study of cytomegalovirus exposure and HLA in healthy donors. The PCR made use of 60 Vbeta and 13 Jbeta primers. Only in-frame clones appear in the TCRdb table, and some are missing; sequencing was by immunoSEQ multiplex PCR. Here the sample spans 45,000 to 65,000 clones, over 80% being singletons. The sequencing sample was made of PBMCs. The receptors come from a man in his thirties or forties in good health and CMV-seronegative.

The gene calls are TRBV9 and TRBJ2-5, with 7 bases that match TRBD2. The CDR3 extends over 15 amino acids. V lost 4 bases to trimming and J lost 2 bases; unmatched junction nucleotides: 8. CDR1 SGDLS and CDR2 YYNGEE come from the germline V gene. The CDR3 spells CASSPWEGKQETQYF. The DNA of the CDR3 is TGTGCCAGCAGCCCCTGGGAGGGAAAACAAGAGACCCAGTACTTC. The whole variable domain, filled in from reference TRBV9 and TRBJ2-5, reads DSGVTQTPKHLITATGQRVTLRCSPRSGDLSVYWYQQSLDQGLQFLIQYYNGEERAKGNILERFSAQQFPDLHSELNLSSLELGDSALYFCASSPWEGKQETQYFGPGTRLLVL.

This clone was counted a single time. V is TRBV4-1 and J is TRBJ2-1, with 7 bases aligning to TRBD2. Germline V gives CDR1 MGHRA, CDR2 YSYEKL. CDR3 length: 16 amino acids. V lost 1 base, J lost 8 bases, and 11 bases stayed unmatched. This chain's CDR3 is CASSQAVGRKVDEQFF. The CDR3 nucleotides read TGCGCCAGCAGCCAAGCCGTCGGGAGGAAGGTGGATGAGCAGTTCTTC.

This clone was found a few times. V is TRBV7-9 and J is TRBJ2-2, with 7 bases that match TRBD2. Trimming removed 2 bases from V and 3 bases from J; junction bases left unmatched: 3. CDR3 size: 15 residues. Germline V gives CDR1 SEHNR, CDR2 FQNEAQ (reference sequence). The CDR3: CASSLWTSDTGELFF. For the CDR3, the DNA is TGTGCCAGCAGCTTATGGACTAGTGACACCGGGGAGCTGTTTTTT.

This clone occurred once. The chain carries TRBV30 and TRBJ2-7; perhaps TRBD2 as D (5 bases). CDR3 length: 12 amino acids. V lost 2 bases and J lost 2, with 7 bases in between. The V gene's germline CDR1 is GTSNPN and CDR2 SVGIG (reference sequence). The CDR3 spells CAWSSGTYEQYF. The DNA for the CDR3 is TGTGCCTGGAGTTCGGGGACCTACGAGCAGTACTTC.

CDR3: CASRGTGSNQPQHF. For the CDR3, the DNA is TGTGCCAGCAGGGGAACAGGTAGCAATCAGCCCCAGCATTTT. The J gene is TRBJ1-5, the V gene TRBV2; the D gene is possibly TRBD1 (5 bases). This CDR3 region has 14 residues. Trimming shortened V by 6 bases and J by 0 bases, and 9 bases separated the two germline ends. In germline, CDR1 is SNHLY, CDR2 FYNNEI. The full variable domain, in which reference TRBV2 and TRBJ1-5 provide the parts outside the CDR3, is EPEVTQTPSHQVTQMGQEVILRCVPISNHLYFYWYRQILGQKVEFLVSFYNNEISEKSEIFDDQFSVERPDGSNFTLKIRSTKLEDSAMYFCASRGTGSNQPQHFGDGTRLSIL.

This chain links TRBV7-8 with TRBJ1-1, with 8 bases identical to TRBD1. Germline loops: CDR1 SGHVS, CDR2 FQNEAQ. This CDR3 region has 14 residues. V lost 5 bases, J lost 7 bases, and 9 bases stayed unmatched. This CDR3 is CASSPHQGAGEAFF. In nucleotides, the CDR3 is TGTGCCAGCAGCCCGCACCAGGGGGCTGGTGAAGCTTTCTTT.

This clone was recorded a few times. This chain connects TRBV30 to TRBJ2-1; 9 nucleotides agree with TRBD2. The V segment lost 2 bases and the J segment 6 bases; nucleotides outside the gene matches: 8. Germline CDR1 is GTSNPN and CDR2 is SVGIG (reference sequence). CDR3 length: 15 amino acids. CDR3 region: CAWSMTSGTGNEQFF. The CDR3 DNA follows: TGTGCCTGGAGTATGACTAGCGGAACGGGCAATGAGCAGTTCTTC.

The chain combines TRBV7-9 with TRBJ1-4; D not resolved. The CDR3 loop spans 15 amino acids. The V gene's germline CDR1 is SEHNR and CDR2 FQNEAQ (reference sequence). The V end lost 2 bases, the J end lost 7 bases, and 14 bases lay between the germline ends. Written as DNA, the CDR3 is TGTGCCAGCAGCTTACTGGAAGGGAGAGGTGAAAAACTGTTTTTT. It encodes CASSLLEGRGEKLFF.

V is TRBV28 and J is TRBJ2-3, with 8 bases matching TRBD1. The CDR3 loop spans 14 amino acids. The germline gives CDR1 MDHEN, CDR2 SYDVKM. V lost 7 bases and J lost 4; bases outside the gene matches: 7. The CDR3 region has the DNA TGTGCCAGCAAAACAGGGGGAAGGGCAGATACGCAGTATTTT. It is translated as CASKTGGRADTQYF.

The chain employs TRBV4-3 and TRBJ2-7; TRBD1 matches 10 bases. Germline-derived CDR1 and CDR2 are LGHNA and YSLEER. The V and J ends lost 3 bases and 3 bases, in that order; junction bases with no gene match: 8. The CDR3 totals 16 residues. This CDR3 is CASSHSGTGELYEQYF. The CDR3 region has the DNA TGCGCCAGCAGCCATTCCGGGACAGGGGAGCTCTACGAGCAGTACTTC.

This chain uses TRBV6-5 with TRBJ2-2, with D maybe TRBD2 (5 bases). The CDR3 contains 16 residues. Germline V gives CDR1 MNHEY, CDR2 SVGAGI. V shed 0 bases and J shed 3 bases, with 11 bases lying between them. The CDR3 protein is CASSYSPARDTGELFF. CDR3 sequence (DNA): TGTGCCAGCAGTTACTCGCCAGCGAGGGACACCGGGGAGCTGTTTTTT.

The sample holds one count of this clone. V usage is TRBV5-1 and J usage is TRBJ2-5, with no clear D. Deletions cut 4 bases from V and 2 bases from J, with 12 bases between. Germline loops: CDR1 SGHRS, CDR2 YFSETQ. This CDR3 has 14 residues. CDR3 sequence reads: CASSVQQVQETQYF. The CDR3 nucleotides are TGCGCCAGCAGCGTACAACAAGTTCAAGAGACCCAGTACTTC. The full variable domain, in which reference TRBV5-1 and TRBJ2-5 provide the parts outside the CDR3, is KAGVTQTPRYLIKTRGQQVTLSCSPISGHRSVSWYQQTPGQGLQFLFEYFSETQRNKGNFPGRFSGRQFSNSRSEMNVSTLELGDSALYLCASSVQQVQETQYFGPGTRLLVL.

The chain employs TRBV5-1 and TRBJ2-5, with TRBD2 matching over 10 bases. Germline CDR1 and CDR2: SGHRS and YFSETQ. The CDR3 contains 15 residues. J gave up 4 bases and V 4 bases, and 7 bases lay outside the gene matches. The CDR3 loop is CASSRSSGSGETQYF. DNA for the CDR3: TGCGCCAGCAGCCGATCTAGCGGGAGTGGAGAGACCCAGTACTTC.

The gene calls are TRBV11-1 and TRBJ2-7; 7 bases are shared with TRBD2. Germline CDR1 and CDR2: SGHAT and FQDESV (reference sequence). This CDR3 comprises 15 residues. V lost 6 bases to trimming and J lost 12 bases; unmatched junction nucleotides: 20. CDR3 DNA: TGTGCCAGCAGACAAACCCGGCAGGGAGGGTTGAAGCTGTACTTC. It specifies CASRQTRQGGLKLYF.

The chain uses TRBV9 and TRBJ2-2, with a possible D match to TRBD2 (5 bases). V lost 0 bases and J lost 6, with 9 bases in between. CDR1 is SGDLS and CDR2 is YYNGEE in the germline V gene. This CDR3 has 14 amino acids. Here the CDR3 DNA reads TGTGCCAGCAGCGTAGACGGGGTCCCCGGGGAGCTGTTTTTT. This encodes CASSVDGVPGELFF. The full variable domain, in which reference TRBV9 and TRBJ2-2 provide the parts outside the CDR3, is DSGVTQTPKHLITATGQRVTLRCSPRSGDLSVYWYQQSLDQGLQFLIQYYNGEERAKGNILERFSAQQFPDLHSELNLSSLELGDSALYFCASSVDGVPGELFFGEGSRLTVL.

CDR3 DNA sequence: TGTGCCTGGAGTAGGGGGGGACTTAGCTCCTACGAGCAGTACTTC. This encodes CAWSRGGLSSYEQYF. The chain joins TRBV30 to TRBJ2-7, with D perhaps matching TRBD2 (7 bases). Looked up from germline, CDR1 is GTSNPN and CDR2 is SVGIG (reference sequence). The CDR3 extends over 15 amino acids. With 2 bases removed from V and 0 bases from J, the gap between germline ends came to 14 bases.

This chain joins TRBV6-1 and TRBJ1-1, with TRBD1 matching over 8 bases. Germline V gene sequence: CDR1 MNHNS, CDR2 SASEGT. Germline trimming cut 7 bases from V and 7 bases from J; bases unmatched to any gene: 8. The CDR3 sequence is 13 residues long. The CDR3 loop is CASKPYRGSEAFF. DNA for the CDR3: TGTGCCAGCAAACCCTACAGGGGGAGTGAAGCTTTCTTT.

The chain carries TRBV9 and TRBJ2-7, with a weak D call TRBD2 (7 bases). CDR3 length equals 14 residues. Trimming shortened V by 4 bases and J by 1 base, and 12 bases separated the two germline ends. The V gene's germline CDR1 is SGDLS and CDR2 YYNGEE. The CDR3 loop reads CASSLGGRSYEQYF. In nucleotides, the CDR3 is TGTGCCAGCAGCCTGGGGGGGCGATCCTACGAGCAGTACTTC.

The V gene is TRBV28, the J gene TRBJ1-5; the D is unclear. The CDR3 extends over 13 amino acids. Germline V gene sequence: CDR1 MDHEN, CDR2 SYDVKM. V was pared by 6 bases and J by 3 bases, with 9 bases between. The CDR3 protein is CASSNNNNQPQHF. The CDR3 DNA sequence: TGTGCCAGCAGCAATAACAACAATCAGCCCCAGCATTTT.

The chain recombines TRBV5-4 with TRBJ2-3, with 11 nucleotides matching TRBD1. The CDR3 runs 17 residues. V lost 6 bases and J lost 1; bases outside the gene matches: 10. Germline assignment: CDR1 SGHNT and CDR2 YYREEE (reference sequence). As DNA, the CDR3 is TGTGCCAGCACCCGAAATGGGGGACAGGGGGGCACAGATACGCAGTATTTT. Residues: CASTRNGGQGGTDTQYF.

The chain has TRBV5-5 and TRBJ2-3; TRBD1 is a possible D gene (6 bases). Deletions cut 2 bases from V and 1 base from J, with 8 bases between. CDR1 and CDR2 (germline): SGHKS, YYEKEE (reference sequence). This CDR3 spans 14 amino acids. For the CDR3, the DNA is TGTGCCAGCAGCTTAGAGGGGGGCACAGATACGCAGTATTTT. Translation gives CASSLEGGTDTQYF.

The chain recombines TRBV6-6 with TRBJ1-1; 7 bases align to TRBD1. The V gene end was trimmed by 10 bases and the J gene end by 4 bases; junction bases not matched to a gene: 12. CDR1 MNHNY and CDR2 SVGAGI come from the germline V gene (reference sequence). The CDR3 covers 14 residues. CDR3 nucleotide sequence: TGTGCCACCAGACCTGACAGGGCTGGCACTGAAGCTTTCTTT. It codes for CATRPDRAGTEAFF.

The chain uses TRBV5-4 and TRBJ1-1, with D unclear. Germline V lookup: CDR1 SGHNT, CDR2 YYREEE (reference sequence). The CDR3 loop spans 14 amino acids. Trimming removed 4 bases from V and 4 bases from J, with 14 bases in between. CDR3: CASSPAGDGTEAFF. The CDR3 bases are TGTGCCAGCAGCCCTGCCGGGGATGGCACTGAAGCTTTCTTT.

This chain links TRBV6-5 with TRBJ1-4; D unresolved. CDR1 MNHEY and CDR2 SVGAGI come from the germline V gene. The CDR3 has 16 amino acids. The V end was cut by 0 bases, the J end by 4 bases, with 12 bases between. CDR3 nucleotide sequence: TGTGCCAGCAGTTACTCGTTGGGAGTAGATAATGAAAAACTGTTTTTT. This encodes CASSYSLGVDNEKLFF.

This rearrangement joins TRBV10-3 to TRBJ2-6; D is unresolved. Germline V gives CDR1 ENHRY, CDR2 SYGVKD. V gave up 3 bases and J gave up 0 bases, with 6 bases separating them. This CDR3 region has 15 residues. CDR3 residues: CAISDSNSGANVLTF. The CDR3 nucleotides read TGTGCCATCAGTGACAGTAACTCTGGGGCCAACGTCCTGACTTTC.

The CDR3 sequence is CASSLRVGSTDTQYF. The DNA of the CDR3 is TGTGCCAGCAGCTTAAGAGTCGGGAGCACAGATACGCAGTATTTT. The chain uses TRBV5-4 and TRBJ2-3; D remains unclear. The CDR3 spans 15 residues. CDR1 and CDR2 (germline): SGHNT, YYREEE (reference sequence). The V gene lost 2 bases and the J gene lost 0 bases, with 10 bases spanning the gap.

Remarks on this clone: Other DNA sequences within the sample encode an identical CDR3. J is TRBJ2-1 and V is TRBV9; 8 bases are shared with TRBD2. In germline, CDR1 is SGDLS, CDR2 YYNGEE. Unmatched junction bases numbered 2, after V lost 0 bases and J lost 0 bases. The CDR3 length is 16 residues. CDR3 in amino acids: CASSVGLAGSYNEQFF. Here the CDR3 DNA reads TGTGCCAGCAGCGTAGGGCTAGCGGGCTCCTACAATGAGCAGTTCTTC.

The V and J genes are TRBV2 and TRBJ2-3; 8 bases match TRBD1. V lost 9 bases, J lost 4 bases, and 12 bases stayed unmatched. Germline-derived CDR1 and CDR2 are SNHLY and FYNNEI. This CDR3 has 15 residues. Written as DNA, the CDR3 is TGTGCCAGTTCAATCGGGACAGGATCTCCAGATACGCAGTATTTT. It encodes CASSIGTGSPDTQYF.

The chain is built from TRBV2 and TRBJ2-7, with TRBD1 matching over 7 bases. V trimming: 6 bases; J trimming: 5 bases; junction bases outside the gene matches: 10. The CDR3 consists of 14 residues. Per germline, CDR1 SNHLY and CDR2 FYNNEI. In nucleotides, the CDR3 is TGTGCCAGCAGAGCCCCGGGACAGTACCACGAGCAGTACTTC. It encodes CASRAPGQYHEQYF.